The clone carrying this TCR beta chain appeared many times. As yet, its antigen is unknown. Template material for amplifying TCR beta CDR3 regions consisted of RNA transcripts. RT-PCR in the first round (using the HTBI primer set) targeted the TCR CDR3. One entry per CDR3 protein, called by TCRdb with MiXCR from the multiplex PCR reads. The repertoire consists of 92,000 or so distinct CDR3 sequences, with around 50% occurring once and the leading ten covering about 25%. The hyperthyroidism patients had all been newly diagnosed, and their disease duration was under 2 months. Their ages ranged from 18 to 65 years. Clinical symptoms, serum thyroxine and TRAb, thyroid ultrasound and orbital computed tomography together formed the diagnostic basis. This specimen comes from a study of T cells in Graves' hyperthyroidism and ophthalmopathy. Study summary: The initial diagnosis was the point when peripheral blood was collected, ahead of any treatment.

Study-wide points: Blood samples included most of the expanded thyroid clonotypes exceeding 0.001.

This sequence was found in a woman in her thirties or forties with Graves' hyperthyroidism. The sequenced sample consisted of blood.

DNA for the CDR3: TGCAGCGCAACCGGGCCCGAGCAGTACTTC. This translates into CSATGPEQYF. The genes are TRBV29-1 and TRBJ2-7; D gene unclear. CDR3 length: 10 residues. Germline V gene lookup returns CDR1 SQVTM and CDR2 ANQGSEA. The V gene lost 7 bases and the J gene lost 6 bases, with 10 bases spanning the gap.